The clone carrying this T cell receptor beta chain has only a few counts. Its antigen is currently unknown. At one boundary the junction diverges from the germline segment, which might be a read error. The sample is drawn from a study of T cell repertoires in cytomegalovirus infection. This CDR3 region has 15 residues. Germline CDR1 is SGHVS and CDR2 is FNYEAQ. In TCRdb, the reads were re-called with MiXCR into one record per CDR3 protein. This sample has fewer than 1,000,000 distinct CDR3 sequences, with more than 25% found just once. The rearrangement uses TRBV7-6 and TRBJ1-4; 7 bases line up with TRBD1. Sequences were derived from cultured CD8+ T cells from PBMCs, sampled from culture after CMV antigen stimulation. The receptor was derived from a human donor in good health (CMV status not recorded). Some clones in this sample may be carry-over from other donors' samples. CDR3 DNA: TGTGCTAGCAGCCCAACCGGGACAGTTAATGAAAAACTGTTTTTT. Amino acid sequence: CASSPTGTVNEKLFF.